The text below deals with one T cell receptor (beta chain). Antigen unknown. Germline V gives CDR1 WNHNN, CDR2 SYGVQD (reference sequence). V lost 5 bases to trimming and J lost 2 bases, with 9 bases between them. The CDR3 is made up of 13 amino acids. The data were taken from a study of graft-versus-host responses after intestinal transplantation. Study details: The study gave all recipients anti-thymocyte globulin induction, then tacrolimus and steroids for 2 to 3 years.

Some clones are missing from TCRdb's copy, which holds only in-frame ones; the method was immunoSEQ multiplex PCR. The sample comprises about 83,000 clones, about 88% of which are singletons, and roughly 0.37% rests with the top ten. Whole-study findings and limits: Present in recipient marrow, GvH clones included some that appeared first in ileum or blood.

This receptor was identified in a human donor who received an intestinal transplant. This specimen consisted of unstimulated CD4+ T cells sorted from spleen or lymph node cells, obtained before intestinal transplant. The J gene is TRBJ2-5, the V gene TRBV10-1; TRBD2 is a possible D gene (6 bases). DNA for the CDR3: TGCGCCAGCAGTCGCGGGATACAAGAGACCCAGTACTTC. Amino acid sequence: CASSRGIQETQYF.